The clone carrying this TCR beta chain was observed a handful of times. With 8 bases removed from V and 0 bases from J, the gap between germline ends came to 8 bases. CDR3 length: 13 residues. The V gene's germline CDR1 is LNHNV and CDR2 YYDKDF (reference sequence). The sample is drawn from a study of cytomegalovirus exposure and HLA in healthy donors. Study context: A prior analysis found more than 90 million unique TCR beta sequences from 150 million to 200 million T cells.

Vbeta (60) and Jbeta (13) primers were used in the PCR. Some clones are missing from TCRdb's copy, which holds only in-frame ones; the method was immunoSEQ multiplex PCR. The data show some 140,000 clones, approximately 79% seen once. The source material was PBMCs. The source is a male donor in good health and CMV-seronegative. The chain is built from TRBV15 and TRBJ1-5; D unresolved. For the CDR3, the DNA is TGTGCCACCGCTATTAATAGCAATCAGCCCCAGCATTTT. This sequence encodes CATAINSNQPQHF.